This T cell receptor (beta chain) is from a study of technical replicates of blood from four donors (dated by TCRdb to about 2017). Trimming costs V 5 bases and J 3 bases, and their ends lie 10 bases apart. The CDR3 covers 13 residues, taking in both the cysteine and the phenylalanine. CDR3 DNA is the only sequence kept; it has 39 bases, read in frame from the first base. The germline V gene provides CDR1 MDHEN and CDR2 SYDVKM. With regard to this clone: No cognate antigen has been identified for it. One base away there is no much larger clone; base qualities are not given.

Library generation was performed with the immunoSEQ multiplex PCR assay. What TCRdb holds here is the immuneACCESS table cut down to in-frame rearrangements. Part of the clones is not present; checked against another copy, under half of the missing clones reflect an unresolved V gene, and the others are unexplained. The sample includes around 15,000 clones, with 80% to 90% observed a single time. Clones ranked in the top ten supply around 11% of the sample. This clonotype was sampled from a human donor in good health. Sequencing input: PBMCs. The chain joins TRBV28 to TRBJ1-2; the D region possibly corresponds to TRBD1 (5 bases align). The bases are TGTGCCAGCAGTCCCGGGGGGGACTATGGCTACACCTTC. Translated, it reads CASSPGGDYGYTF.